This TCR beta chain was sequenced during a study of blood T cell repertoires in COVID-19. For the study at large: Collection of acute and convalescent COVID-19 samples took place in the United States, Italy and Spain. PBMCs, B-cell-depleted T cells, or T cells were the source of the cDNA or gDNA that made up the material.

In the original workflow: Reference gene primer amplification gave estimated nucleated cell counts. Using immunoSEQ multiplex PCR, the repertoire was profiled, and TCRdb retains in-frame clones only, with some absent. V, J and clone size reflect that table, while D and trimming were determined from the DNA. The table includes about 94,000 clones, around 80% detected once. The CDR3 runs to 16 residues. Germline CDR1 is SGHAT and CDR2 is FQNNGV. V lost 5 bases and J 6 bases, leaving 20 bases between the germline ends. This chain uses TRBV11-2 with TRBJ2-1; D is undetermined. This clonotype was sampled from a human donor in a cohort sampled during active COVID-19. The sequenced sample was peripheral blood. Here the CDR3 DNA reads TGTGCCAGCAGCATCCACGCCGGCCGCGGAGTCAATGAGCAGTTCTTC. Its translation: CASSIHAGRGVNEQFF.